This TCR beta chain was captured by sequencing in a study of OX40 agonist ivuxolimab in advanced cancers. Trimming at V came to 5 bases and at J to 11 bases, leaving 15 bases not matched to a gene. This CDR3 is 15 amino acids long. CDR1 is SGHVS and CDR2 is FNYEAQ in the germline V gene. The method was immunoSEQ multiplex PCR; TCRdb's version includes in-frame clones alone and lacks a portion of them. The data show more than 60,000 clones, 80% to 90% seen once. The TCR comes from an adult with an advanced solid tumor such as melanoma, head and neck, liver or kidney cancer. The material sequenced was CD4+ or CD8+ T cells sorted from blood, taken in a trial of the OX40 agonist ivuxolimab. V usage is TRBV7-6 and J usage is TRBJ2-1, with 7 bases aligning to TRBD1. The CDR3 DNA follows: TGTGCCAGCAGCCTGGGACAGAGGGGTGTTTCGCAGCAGTTCTTC. Translating gives CASSLGQRGVSQQFF.